This is a list of T cell receptor beta chains from one sample in a study of T-cell reconstitution after alpha-beta-depleted transplantation in children. One entry per CDR3 protein results from TCRdb running MiXCR on the PCR reads. The table includes 700,000 to 950,000 distinct CDR3 sequences, around 15% detected once. Sequenced here: PBMCs, mostly from graft donor cells, sampled 360 days after TCRalphabeta/CD19-depleted stem cell transplant. The source is a male patient younger than 18 who had a stem cell transplant for acute lymphoblastic leukemia, so the T cells may come from the graft donor. CDR3s include the opening cysteine and the closing phenylalanine or tryptophan. The order of the fields is J gene, V gene, D gene, clone size, CDR3 DNA, CDR3 protein. The D gene is left open where the match is weak. Where a row states a size, it is once, few, many or the class of an expanded clone; other rows omit it.

J gene: TRBJ2-5; V gene: TRBV15; D gene: TRBD2; clone size: -; CDR3 DNA: TGTGCCACCCGACTAGCGGGGTCCCAAGAGACCCAGTACTTC; CDR3 protein: CATRLAGSQETQYF
J gene: TRBJ2-1; V gene: TRBV29-1; D gene: -; clone size: many; CDR3 DNA: TGCAGCGGATCCAAGGTGGATGAGCAGTTCTTC; CDR3 protein: CSGSKVDEQFF
J gene: TRBJ2-3; V gene: TRBV4-2; D gene: TRBD2; clone size: few; CDR3 DNA: TGTGCCAGCAGCCCCCTAGCGGGAGGTTGGGCAGATACGCAGTATTTT; CDR3 protein: CASSPLAGGWADTQYF
J gene: TRBJ2-2; V gene: TRBV2; D gene: -; clone size: -; CDR3 DNA: TGTGCCAGCAGCGAACTAGTACCGGTGCCCGGGGAGCTGTTTTTT; CDR3 protein: CASSELVPVPGELFF
J gene: TRBJ2-1; V gene: TRBV15; D gene: -; clone size: -; CDR3 DNA: TGTGCCACCAGCAGAGTCAGGAGGGGCTCCTACAATGAGCAGTTCTTC; CDR3 protein: CATSRVRRGSYNEQFF
J gene: TRBJ1-1; V gene: TRBV5-6; D gene: -; clone size: many; CDR3 DNA: TGTGCCAGCAGCTTGGCCGGGTGGAACACTGAAGCTTTCTTT; CDR3 protein: CASSLAGWNTEAFF
J gene: TRBJ2-2; V gene: TRBV27; D gene: TRBD2; clone size: many; CDR3 DNA: TGTGCCAGCAGTTTAGGGCTAGCGGGAGTTGGCGGGGAGCTGTTTTTT; CDR3 protein: CASSLGLAGVGGELFF
J gene: TRBJ2-7; V gene: TRBV5-1; D gene: -; clone size: -; CDR3 DNA: TGCGCCAGCAGCTTGGGGACTATCAGCTCCTACGAGCAGTACTTC; CDR3 protein: CASSLGTISSYEQYF
J gene: TRBJ2-6; V gene: TRBV5-1; D gene: -; clone size: -; CDR3 DNA: TGCGCCAGCAGCTGGGGCGAAGGGACTCACTCTGGGGCCAACGTCCTGACTTTC; CDR3 protein: CASSWGEGTHSGANVLTF
J gene: TRBJ2-1; V gene: TRBV5-1; D gene: -; clone size: few; CDR3 DNA: TGCGCCAGCAGCTTGGAGGGGGGCCCCAATGAGCAGTTCTTC; CDR3 protein: CASSLEGGPNEQFF
J gene: TRBJ2-7; V gene: TRBV27; D gene: -; clone size: -; CDR3 DNA: TGTGCCAGCAGTCAATGGACGCGGAACTACGAGCAGTACTTC; CDR3 protein: CASSQWTRNYEQYF
J gene: TRBJ2-3; V gene: TRBV4-1; D gene: -; clone size: few; CDR3 DNA: TGCGCCAGCAGCCAAGAACACCGCAGGCGGGATACGCAGTATTTT; CDR3 protein: CASSQEHRRRDTQYF
J gene: TRBJ1-1; V gene: TRBV4-1; D gene: -; clone size: once; CDR3 DNA: TGCGCCAGCAGCCAAGGGGGACAGAACACTGAAGCTTTCTTT; CDR3 protein: CASSQGGQNTEAFF
J gene: TRBJ1-1; V gene: TRBV5-1; D gene: -; clone size: -; CDR3 DNA: TGCGCCAGCAGCTTGGCCGCTTTTGGGGGAAAGACTGAAGCTTTCTTT; CDR3 protein: CASSLAAFGGKTEAFF
J gene: TRBJ2-5; V gene: TRBV29-1; D gene: -; clone size: few; CDR3 DNA: TGCAGCGTTCCTAGGGCCCGAAGGGGGACCCAGTACTTC; CDR3 protein: CSVPRARRGTQYF
J gene: TRBJ1-5; V gene: TRBV6-5; D gene: -; clone size: -; CDR3 DNA: TGTGCCAGCAGTTACAGCCTCAATCAGCCCCAGCATTTT; CDR3 protein: CASSYSLNQPQHF
J gene: TRBJ2-1; V gene: TRBV4-2; D gene: -; clone size: few; CDR3 DNA: TGTGCCAGCAGCCGAATCGATTACAATGAGCAGTTCTTC; CDR3 protein: CASSRIDYNEQFF
J gene: TRBJ2-7; V gene: TRBV5-1; D gene: -; clone size: -; CDR3 DNA: TGCGCCAGCAGCTTGGGGAGGGACTTCGACGAGCAGTACTTC; CDR3 protein: CASSLGRDFDEQYF
J gene: TRBJ2-1; V gene: TRBV15; D gene: TRBD2; clone size: -; CDR3 DNA: TGTGCCACCAGCAGAGATCCTAGCGGGATTGGTTCCCTCAATGAGCAGTTCTTC; CDR3 protein: CATSRDPSGIGSLNEQFF
J gene: TRBJ1-1; V gene: TRBV5-1; D gene: -; clone size: -; CDR3 DNA: TGCGCCAGCAGCTTGTTGTACGCAACGGGGGCCACTGAAGCTTTCTTT; CDR3 protein: CASSLLYATGATEAFF
J gene: TRBJ2-3; V gene: TRBV7-3; D gene: -; clone size: few; CDR3 DNA: TGTGCCAGCAGCCCGGGACAAGTCCGGTCAGATACGCAGTATTTT; CDR3 protein: CASSPGQVRSDTQYF
J gene: TRBJ1-2; V gene: TRBV5-4; D gene: -; clone size: -; CDR3 DNA: TGTGCCAGCAGCCCAGAACAGGCTTCCCTAGTCTACACCTTC; CDR3 protein: CASSPEQASLVYTF